This T cell receptor (beta chain) was captured in a study of T-cell memory formation after mild COVID-19. TCRdb used MiXCR to reprocess the 5' RACE reads, holding one entry per CDR3 protein. Of more than 120,000 distinct CDR3 sequences in the sample, roughly 21% were seen once. In this sample, this clonotype turned up a few times. Germline-derived CDR1 and CDR2 are SGHDN and FVKESK. CDR3 length: 16 amino acids. Between the trimmed V and J ends, which lost 1 base and 6 bases, there was a span of 13 bases. V gene TRBV14 combines with J gene TRBJ1-6; D uncertain. The sequence came from an adult woman who had mild COVID-19 (a few samples of this study predate the infection). Cell type and time point are not known. The sample taken for sequencing was PBMCs or a T cell subset sorted from them (not recorded which). CDR3 region: CASSQVGDLLNSPLHF. CDR3 DNA sequence: TGTGCCAGCAGCCAAGTTGGGGATCTACTTAATTCACCCCTCCACTTT.